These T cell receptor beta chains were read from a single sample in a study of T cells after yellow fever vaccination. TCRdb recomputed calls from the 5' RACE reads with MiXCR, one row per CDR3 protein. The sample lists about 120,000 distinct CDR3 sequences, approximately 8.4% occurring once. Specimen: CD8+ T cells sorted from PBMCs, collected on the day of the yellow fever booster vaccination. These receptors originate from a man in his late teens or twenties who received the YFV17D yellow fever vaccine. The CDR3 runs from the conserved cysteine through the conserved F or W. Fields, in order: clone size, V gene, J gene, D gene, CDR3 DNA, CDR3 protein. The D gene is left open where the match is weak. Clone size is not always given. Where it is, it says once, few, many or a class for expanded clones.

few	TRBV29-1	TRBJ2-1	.	TGCAGCGCTATCGGACAGTCCTACAATGAGCAGTTCTTC	CSAIGQSYNEQFF
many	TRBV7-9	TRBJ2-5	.	TGTGCCAGCAGCCCTGTTCAACGGGGGAGAGAGACCCAGTACTTC	CASSPVQRGRETQYF
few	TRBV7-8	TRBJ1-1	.	TGTGCCAGCAGCTTATCTGCGTCGCTTGAAGCTTTCTTT	CASSLSASLEAFF
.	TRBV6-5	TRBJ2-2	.	TGTGCCAGCAGCCCCCACTCCGGGGGCACCGGGGAGCTGTTTTTT	CASSPHSGGTGELFF
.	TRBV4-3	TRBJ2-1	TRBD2	TGCGCCAGCAGCAACGGACTAGCGGGGAGCTACAATGAGCAGTTCTTC	CASSNGLAGSYNEQFF
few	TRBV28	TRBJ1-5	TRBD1	TGTGCCAGCACTGACAGGGTGGGTCAGCCCCAGCATTTT	CASTDRVGQPQHF
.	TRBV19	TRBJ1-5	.	TGTGCCAGTAGTTGGGCAGCGAACAATCAGCCCCAGCATTTT	CASSWAANNQPQHF
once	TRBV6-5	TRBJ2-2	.	TGTGCCAGCAGTCCTGGGTCCGGGAGACGGAACACCGGGGAGCTGTTTTTT	CASSPGSGRRNTGELFF
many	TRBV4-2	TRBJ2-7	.	TGTGCCAGCAGCCAAGAAGCAGTGGCGGTGTACGAGCAGTACTTC	CASSQEAVAVYEQYF
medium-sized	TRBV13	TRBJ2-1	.	TGTGCCAGCAGCCTCCAAGAAGACAGGAAGCAGTTCTTC	CASSLQEDRKQFF
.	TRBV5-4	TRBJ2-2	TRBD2	TGTGCCAGCAGCAGCGTCCTAGCGGGCCCTAACACCGGGGAGCTGTTTTTT	CASSSVLAGPNTGELFF
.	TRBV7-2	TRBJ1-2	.	TGTGCCAGCAGCTTAGACTCGGGTTTTAGCTATGGCTACACCTTC	CASSLDSGFSYGYTF
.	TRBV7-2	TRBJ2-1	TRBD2	TGTGCCAGCAGCTCCCTGGGGGTAGCGGGGGATTATGAGCAGTTCTTC	CASSSLGVAGDYEQFF
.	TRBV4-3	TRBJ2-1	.	TGCGCCAGCAGCCCCAAGCCCGGGGGCCATGAGCAGTTCTTC	CASSPKPGGHEQFF
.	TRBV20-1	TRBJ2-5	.	TGCAGTGCTAGCAGTTCTATAAGGGGGAGGCAAGAGACCCAGTACTTC	CSASSSIRGRQETQYF
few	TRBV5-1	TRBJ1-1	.	TGCGCCAGCAGCCCACGTGGGGGTGACACTGAAGCTTTCTTT	CASSPRGGDTEAFF
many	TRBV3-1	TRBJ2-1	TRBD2	TGTGCCAGCAGCCACGGACTAGCGGGGGCCCTTAATGAGCAGTTCTTC	CASSHGLAGALNEQFF
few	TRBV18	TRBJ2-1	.	TGTGCCAGCTCACCGGAACCTTACAATGAGCAGTTCTTC	CASSPEPYNEQFF
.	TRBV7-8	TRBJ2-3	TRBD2	TGTGCCAGCAGCTTAGAATTAGCGGGGCTCACAGATACGCAGTATTTT	CASSLELAGLTDTQYF
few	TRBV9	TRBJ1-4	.	TGTGCCAGCAGCGGGTATCCAGAGGGAAAACTGTTTTTT	CASSGYPEGKLFF
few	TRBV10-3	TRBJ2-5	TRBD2	TGTGCCATCAAGAGACCGGGACTAGCGGGGGGGCAAGAGACCCAGTACTTC	CAIKRPGLAGGQETQYF
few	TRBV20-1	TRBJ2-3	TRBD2	TGCAGTGGAGTCGGGGGACTAGCGGGGGTGGATACGCAGTATTTT	CSGVGGLAGVDTQYF
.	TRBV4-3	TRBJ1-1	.	TGCGCCAGCAGCCAAGTTCCCGTCGCTGGGGCCCGGAACACTGAAGCTTTCTTT	CASSQVPVAGARNTEAFF
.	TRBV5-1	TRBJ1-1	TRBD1	TGCGCCAGCAGTCCCGGGACAGGGAAAACTGAAGCTTTCTTT	CASSPGTGKTEAFF
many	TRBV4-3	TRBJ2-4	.	TGCGCCAGCAGCCAACACGACAGTCCCACGGCGGACATTCAGTACTTC	CASSQHDSPTADIQYF
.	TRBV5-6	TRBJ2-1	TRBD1	TGTGCCAGCAGCTCGGACAGGGGCTACAATGAGCAGTTCTTC	CASSSDRGYNEQFF
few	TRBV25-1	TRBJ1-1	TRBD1	TGTGCCAGCAGTATACAGGGGGGCACTGAAGCTTTCTTT	CASSIQGGTEAFF
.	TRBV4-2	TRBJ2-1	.	TGTGCCAGCAGCCAAAACACCGGGACATTCTACAATGAGCAGTTCTTC	CASSQNTGTFYNEQFF
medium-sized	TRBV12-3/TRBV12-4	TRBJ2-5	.	TGTGCCAGTGGGACCCGGGAGACCCAGTACTTC	CASGTRETQYF
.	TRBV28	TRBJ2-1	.	TGTGCCAGCAGCCCCCTGAAGACAGGACTATACAATGAGCAGTTCTTC	CASSPLKTGLYNEQFF
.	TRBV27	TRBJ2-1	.	TGTGCCAGCAGTTTTAGGAGCTCCTACAATGAGCAGTTCTTC	CASSFRSSYNEQFF
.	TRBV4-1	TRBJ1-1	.	TGCGCCAGCAGCCAAGCATCTTGGGGCCCCACTGAAGCTTTCTTT	CASSQASWGPTEAFF
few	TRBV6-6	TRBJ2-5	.	TGTGCCAGCAGTTACTGGCGGGCGGCAGAAGAGACCCAGTACTTC	CASSYWRAAEETQYF
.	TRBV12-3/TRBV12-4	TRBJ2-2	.	TGTGCCAGCAGTTTAGCGTGGTCCGGGGAGCTGTTTTTT	CASSLAWSGELFF
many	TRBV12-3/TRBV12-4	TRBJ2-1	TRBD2	TGTGCCAGCAGTTTGGGGACTAGCGCCAATGAGCAGTTCTTC	CASSLGTSANEQFF
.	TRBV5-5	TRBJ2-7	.	TGTGCCAGCAGCTTACGGGCAGGGTCAGGCGAGCAGTACTTC	CASSLRAGSGEQYF
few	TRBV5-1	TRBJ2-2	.	TGCGCCAGCAGCTTGGGGCCGGGACTGATCCTGAACACCGGGGAGCTGTTTTTT	CASSLGPGLILNTGELFF
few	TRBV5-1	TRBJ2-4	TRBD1	TGCGCCAGCAGCTTGGTTGGCGTGGGACAGCAAAACATTCAGTACTTC	CASSLVGVGQQNIQYF
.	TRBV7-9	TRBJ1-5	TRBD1	TGTGCCAGCAGCTTAACCGGGACAGGCAAAGAAGGGCCCCAGCATTTT	CASSLTGTGKEGPQHF
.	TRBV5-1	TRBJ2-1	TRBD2	TGCGCCAGCAGCTCCCCGGGACTAGCGGGGGGGCGTAATGAGCAGTTCTTC	CASSSPGLAGGRNEQFF
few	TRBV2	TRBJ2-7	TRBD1	TGTGCCAGCTTCGGGACAGGGGCCTACGAGCAGTACTTC	CASFGTGAYEQYF
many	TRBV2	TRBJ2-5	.	TGTGCCAGCAGTGGGGGGGGCCTAGAGACCCAGTACTTC	CASSGGGLETQYF
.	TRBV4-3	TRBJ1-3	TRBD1	TGCGCCAGCAGCCTCGGGACAGGGGCTGGAAACACCATATATTTT	CASSLGTGAGNTIYF
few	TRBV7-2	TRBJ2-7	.	TGTGCCAGCAGCCCCTACGGCGGGGACGAGCAGTACTTC	CASSPYGGDEQYF
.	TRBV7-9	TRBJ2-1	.	TGTGCCAGCAGCTTACTCAGGGGTGGGAATGAGCAGTTCTTC	CASSLLRGGNEQFF
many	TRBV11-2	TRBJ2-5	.	TGTGCCACCGTTCCTTCGACTAGTAGAAAAGAGACCCAGTACTTC	CATVPSTSRKETQYF
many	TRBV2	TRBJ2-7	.	TGTGCCAGCATCGGAACCGACTACGAGCAGTACTTC	CASIGTDYEQYF